The present T cell receptor beta chain was sequenced within a study of blood T cell repertoires in COVID-19. The protocol was immunoSEQ multiplex PCR, while the TCRdb copy is restricted to in-frame clones and leaves out a portion. Here the sample spans 400,000 to 450,000 clones, 80% to 90% being singletons. Germline values: CDR1 SGHVS, CDR2 FQNEAQ. The CDR3 runs to 16 residues. The ends lost 2 bases at V and 1 base at J; junction bases unmatched: 5. V gene TRBV7-8 combines with J gene TRBJ2-5; 9 bases fit TRBD2. This receptor was identified in a young man with COVID-19, enrolled during active disease. The sample was peripheral blood. Written as DNA, the CDR3 is TGTGCCAGCAGCTTAATTGGCGGGGGGGCCCAAGAGACCCAGTACTTC. It codes for CASSLIGGGAQETQYF.